These 5 T cell receptor beta chains were all obtained from the same sample, sequenced in a study of shared clonotypes between healthy human individuals. The method was immunoSEQ multiplex PCR; TCRdb's version includes in-frame clones alone and lacks a portion of them. The sample lists 2 million to 2.5 million clones, less than 95% occurring once. What was sequenced was naive CD4+ T cells from PBMCs. The sample's subset: CD45RA+ positively selected. Every receptor here comes from a man aged 18 to 29 in good health. Some clones in this sample may be carry-over from other donors' samples.

The rearrangement links TRBV5-4 to TRBJ2-3, with a weak D call TRBD2 (6 bases). Germline CDR1 reads SGHNT; CDR2 reads YYREEE (reference sequence). The CDR3 is 17 amino acids. Trimming pared 4 bases from V and 0 bases from J, leaving 18 bases between. The CDR3 coding sequence is TGTGCCAGCAGCCTAAGTCGCGGCGGGGCTAGCACAGATACGCAGTATTTT. Translating it yields CASSLSRGGASTDTQYF.

The genes are TRBV18 and TRBJ1-2; D gene ambiguous. Trimming left V 0 bases short and J 4 bases short, with 15 bases between. Germline-derived CDR1 and CDR2 are KGHSH and LQKENI. The CDR3 is 16 amino acids. CDR3 in DNA: TGTGCCAGCTCACCACCGCGCCGGGGTCCAGGCTATGGCTACACCTTC. This encodes CASSPPRRGPGYGYTF. The entire variable domain, with the rest obtained from reference TRBV18 and TRBJ1-2, is as follows: NAGVMQNPRHLVRRRGQEARLRCSPMKGHSHVYWYRQLPEEGLKFMVYLQKENIIDESGMPKERFSAEFPKEGPSILRIQQVVRGDSAAYFCASSPPRRGPGYGYTFGSGTRLTVV.

This clone was detected a few times. The gene calls are TRBV2 and TRBJ1-1; weak D call: TRBD1 (5 bases). Deletions cut 8 bases from V and 0 bases from J, with 13 bases between. Germline-derived CDR1 and CDR2 are SNHLY and FYNNEI. This CDR3 is 14 amino acids long. CDR3 in amino acids: CASGGRGMNTEAFF. The CDR3 DNA reads as TGTGCCAGCGGAGGACGGGGGATGAACACTGAAGCTTTCTTT.

The chain carries TRBV4-2 and TRBJ2-5, with 11 bases fitting TRBD2. Losses at the gene ends were 4 bases for V and 5 bases for J; bases not matched to a gene: 9. Germline assignment: CDR1 LGHNA and CDR2 YNFKEQ. The CDR3 runs to 16 residues. This CDR3 is CASSLGLADARETQYF. The CDR3 bases are TGTGCCAGCAGCCTGGGACTAGCGGACGCCAGGGAGACCCAGTACTTC.

J is TRBJ1-1 and V is TRBV28; no definite D call. Trimming removed 2 bases from V and 6 bases from J, with 13 bases in between. Germline assignment: CDR1 MDHEN and CDR2 SYDVKM. The CDR3 has 14 amino acids. The CDR3 coding sequence is TGTGCCAGCAGTTTAGAGGTCATCGTCGCTGAAGCTTTCTTT. Protein: CASSLEVIVAEAFF.